These 27 T cell receptor beta chains originate from one sample sequenced in a study of blood T cells in healthy people across ages. The authors ran a second PCR of roughly 7 to 11 cycles using a sample-barcoded 5' primer and a J-beta primer mix. From the 5' RACE reads, TCRdb called clonotypes with MiXCR, one entry per CDR3 protein. The sample carries about 730,000 distinct CDR3 sequences, 40% to 45% recorded once. Sequenced: blood. The receptors come from a woman aged 60-75 years in good health.

The chain joins TRBV28 to TRBJ2-1; 8 bases fit TRBD2. The V segment lost 6 bases and the J segment 12 bases; nucleotides outside the gene matches: 7. Germline V gene sequence: CDR1 MDHEN, CDR2 SYDVKM. CDR3 size: 12 residues. The CDR3 spells CASRKAGVRQFF. CDR3 nucleotides: TGTGCCAGCAGAAAAGCGGGAGTCCGGCAGTTCTTC.

This clonotype was seen many times. CDR3: CASSLARTFSYEQYF. The CDR3 bases are TGTGCCAGCAGCTTAGCGAGGACGTTCTCCTACGAGCAGTACTTC. The chain uses TRBV7-2 and TRBJ2-7; D gene ambiguous. Trimming took off 0 bases at V and 0 bases at J, with 9 bases between the two ends. The CDR3 has 15 residues. In germline, CDR1 is SGHTA, CDR2 FQGNSA.

The genes are TRBV9 and TRBJ2-1, with 7 bases matching TRBD1. With the DNA end fitting TRBJ2-7 better, the J assignment may be wrong. Germline lookup yields CDR1 SGDLS and CDR2 YYNGEE. This CDR3 has 16 amino acids. The CDR3 DNA sequence: TGTGCCAGCAGCGTCGAAGGGACAGTGAACTACAATGAGCAGTACTTC. Its translation is CASSVEGTVNYNEQYF.

This chain joins TRBV9 and TRBJ2-5, with D possibly matching TRBD2 (6 bases). From germline, CDR1 is SGDLS and CDR2 YYNGEE. The CDR3 extends over 16 amino acids. The V end was cut by 3 bases, the J end by 11 bases, with 26 bases between. For the CDR3, the DNA is TGTGCCAGCAGCGAATTTGGGACGGAGGGGTACAATGAGCAGTACTTC. It is translated as CASSEFGTEGYNEQYF.

This clonotype was observed a few times. The V and J genes are TRBV6-5 and TRBJ2-3, with TRBD2 identical over 7 bases. The germline V gene encodes CDR1 MNHEY and CDR2 SVGAGI. V dropped 0 bases and J dropped 4; count of bases not matched to a gene: 7. This CDR3 spans 16 amino acids. The CDR3 reads CASSYSIPGGSDTQYF. Here the CDR3 DNA reads TGTGCCAGCAGTTACTCGATACCGGGAGGCTCAGATACGCAGTATTTT.

V and J are TRBV27 and TRBJ2-6; 10 bases match TRBD1. Germline V gene data show CDR1 as MNHEY and CDR2 as SMNVEV (reference sequence). The CDR3 consists of 18 residues. The ends lost 7 bases at V and 4 bases at J; junction bases unmatched: 13. CDR3 bases: TGTGCCAGCACCTTGGGGACAGGGGTCCCGTCGGGGGCCAACGTCCTGACTTTC. Protein: CASTLGTGVPSGANVLTF.

This clonotype was counted only a few times. This rearrangement joins TRBV20-1 to TRBJ2-3; D is uncertain. The CDR3 length is 15 residues. Trimming left V 5 bases short and J 3 bases short, with 18 bases between. Germline CDR1 and CDR2: DFQATT and SNEGSKA (reference sequence). The CDR3 coding sequence is TGCAGTGCTCGGAAGATTTCGAGTTTTACAGATACGCAGTATTTT. Its translation is CSARKISSFTDTQYF.

The chain employs TRBV5-1 and TRBJ2-2; TRBD1 matches 7 bases. Trimming removed 4 bases from V and 4 bases from J; junction bases left unmatched: 4. Germline V gene data show CDR1 as SGHRS and CDR2 as YFSETQ. The CDR3 extends over 14 amino acids. The CDR3 DNA follows: TGCGCCAGCAGCGTGGGACAGCCCACCGGGGAGCTGTTTTTT. Translation gives CASSVGQPTGELFF.

This clonotype was counted at least ten times. The chain uses TRBV29-1 and TRBJ2-7; D is possibly TRBD1 (5 bases). CDR1 is SQVTM and CDR2 is ANQGSEA in the germline V gene. The CDR3 is 13 amino acids. The ends were cut back, 5 bases at V and 1 base at J, with 12 bases in the middle. The CDR3 is CSVSRDVSYEQYF. For the CDR3, the DNA is TGCAGCGTTAGCAGGGATGTTTCCTACGAGCAGTACTTC.

With regard to this clonotype: Only one base separates this from a far larger clonotype, so it likely reflects a read error. This sequence joins TRBV6-5 and TRBJ2-7; tentatively, D is TRBD1 (6 bases). The CDR3 covers 12 residues. Germline V gene lookup returns CDR1 MNHEY and CDR2 SVGAGI. Trimming cost V 7 bases and J 4 bases, with 11 bases left between them. The CDR3 loop is CASNLDRYEQYF. CDR3 nucleotide sequence: TGTGCCAGCAACCTGGACAGATACGAGCAGTACTTC.

The gene calls are TRBV20-1 and TRBJ2-3; possible D gene TRBD1, 6 bases. Germline V gene lookup returns CDR1 DFQATT and CDR2 SNEGSKA (reference sequence). The CDR3 runs 16 residues. V lost 1 base and J 2 bases, leaving 16 bases between the germline ends. The CDR3 is CSARGINRVITDTQYF. For the CDR3, the DNA is TGCAGTGCTAGAGGAATTAACAGGGTGATCACAGATACGCAGTATTTT.

The V gene is TRBV5-6, the J gene TRBJ2-5; 9 bases match TRBD1. CDR1 and CDR2 from the germline V gene are SGHDT and YYEEEE. The CDR3 runs to 15 residues. The J segment lost 7 bases and the V segment lost 0 bases, leaving 7 bases of the junction unmatched. DNA for the CDR3: TGTGCCAGCAGCTTGGAACAGGGGGCGAGGGGGACCCAGTACTTC. This codes for CASSLEQGARGTQYF. The variable domain in full, completed from reference TRBV5-6 and TRBJ2-5, reads DAGVTQSPTHLIKTRGQQVTLRCSPKSGHDTVSWYQQALGQGPQFIFQYYEEEERQRGNFPDRFSGHQFPNYSSELNVNALLLGDSALYLCASSLEQGARGTQYFGPGTRLLVL.

The chain has TRBV29-1 and TRBJ2-5; possibly TRBD1 for D (6 bases). The germline V gene encodes CDR1 SQVTM and CDR2 ANQGSEA. The CDR3 spans 13 residues. V lost 3 bases and J lost 7, with 15 bases in between. CDR3 coding DNA: TGCAGCGTTGAGGCTAGTGGGGGCCCGACCCAGTACTTC. Translated, it gives CSVEASGGPTQYF.

This clonotype turned up a few times. This chain joins TRBV4-2 and TRBJ2-3, with unresolved D. The V and J ends lost 0 bases and 1 base respectively, with 14 bases between them. This CDR3 is 17 amino acids long. Germline V gene lookup returns CDR1 LGHNA and CDR2 YNFKEQ. CDR3 in amino acids: CASSQDVSLMGTDTQYF. Here the CDR3 DNA reads TGTGCCAGCAGCCAAGACGTCTCCCTAATGGGCACAGATACGCAGTATTTT.

The chain carries TRBV7-2 and TRBJ2-5; D tentatively reads TRBD1 or TRBD2 (5 bases each). With 9 bases removed from V and 11 bases from J, the gap between germline ends came to 25 bases. This CDR3 is 14 amino acids long. Germline V gene lookup returns CDR1 SGHTA and CDR2 FQGNSA. The CDR3: CTSSPRRDLNEQYF. The CDR3 DNA is TGTACCAGTAGCCCCCGACGGGACCTCAATGAGCAGTACTTC.

V gene TRBV7-9 combines with J gene TRBJ2-6, with D perhaps TRBD1 (6 bases). There are 16 residues in the CDR3. Trimming took off 5 bases at V and 5 bases at J, with 16 bases between the two ends. Germline V gene data show CDR1 as SEHNR and CDR2 as FQNEAQ (reference sequence). CDR3 residues: CASSERQDARANVLTF. CDR3 DNA sequence: TGTGCCAGCAGCGAACGACAGGACGCTAGGGCCAACGTCCTGACTTTC.

This clonotype occurred a few times. The chain carries TRBV27 and TRBJ2-3, with 8 nucleotides matching TRBD2. Losses at the gene ends were 5 bases for V and 9 bases for J; bases not matched to a gene: 13. The germline CDR1 and CDR2 sequences are MNHEY and SMNVEV (reference sequence). This CDR3 is 15 amino acids long. CDR3 DNA sequence: TGTGCCAGCAGTCCTCCCCCCGGGGGGGCTCGAACGCAGTATTTT. The encoded protein is CASSPPPGGARTQYF.

This clonotype was counted a few times. The gene calls are TRBV25-1 and TRBJ2-7; D tentatively fits TRBD1 or TRBD2 (5 bases each). The CDR3 is made up of 15 amino acids. Trimming shortened V by 0 bases and J by 5 bases, and 14 bases separated the two germline ends. CDR1 is MGHDK, CDR2 SYGVNS, per germline. The CDR3, as DNA: TGTGCCAGCAGTGAATACGGGGACCTCCTTGACGAGCAGTACTTC. Its translation: CASSEYGDLLDEQYF.

The rearrangement joins TRBV4-3 to TRBJ2-5, with 10 bases matching TRBD2. The J call may be faulty, since TRBJ2-7 better matches the DNA end. Germline V gene data show CDR1 as LGHNA and CDR2 as YSLEER. The CDR3 runs to 17 residues. CDR3 nucleotide sequence: TGCGCCAGCAGCCAATTGGGGCCTCCGGGACTAGCGAGCGAGCAGTACTTC. Protein: CASSQLGPPGLASEQYF.

This clonotype was seen at least ten times. The chain's CDR3 is CASSQGEGEQFF. The CDR3 DNA reads TGTGCCAGCAGCCAGGGCGAGGGTGAGCAGTTCTTC. J is TRBJ2-1 and V is TRBV3-1; weak D call: TRBD2 (5 bases). V was shortened by 3 bases and J by 9 bases, with 9 bases between the two germline ends. This CDR3 is built from 12 residues. Germline V CDR1 and CDR2: LGHDT, YNNKEL (reference sequence).

This clonotype has a count of ten or more. The rearrangement uses TRBV29-1 and TRBJ2-1, with D tentatively TRBD1 (5 bases). CDR1 is SQVTM and CDR2 is ANQGSEA in the germline V gene. The CDR3 contains 13 residues. Between the trimmed V and J ends, which lost 2 bases and 8 bases, there was a span of 13 bases. The CDR3 DNA is TGCAGCGTTGAAAGGCAGGGCAGGGATGAGCAGTTCTTC. Its protein is CSVERQGRDEQFF.

This clonotype came up a few times. This rearrangement joins TRBV6-2 or TRBV6-3 to TRBJ2-1, with 12 bases fitting TRBD2. Germline V gene lookup returns CDR1 MNHEY and CDR2 SVGEGT. The CDR3 totals 16 residues. V shed 4 bases, J shed 2 bases, and the junction held 3 bases outside the gene matches. The CDR3 coding sequence is TGTGCCAGCAGTTGGACTAGCGGGATCGCCTACAATGAGCAGTTCTTC. Translating it yields CASSWTSGIAYNEQFF.

In this sample, this clonotype turned up once. The rearrangement uses TRBV4-2 and TRBJ2-7; perhaps TRBD1 as D (5 bases). The germline gives CDR1 LGHNA, CDR2 YNFKEQ. This CDR3 is built from 15 residues. The V and J ends lost 0 bases and 10 bases respectively, with 19 bases between them. CDR3: CASSQEGWERGTQYF. The CDR3 nucleotides are TGTGCCAGCAGCCAAGAAGGATGGGAAAGGGGAACCCAGTACTTC.

This rearrangement joins TRBV29-1 to TRBJ2-3, with no clear D. Germline assignment: CDR1 SQVTM and CDR2 ANQGSEA. V was shortened by 3 bases and J by 8 bases, with 12 bases between the two germline ends. This CDR3 spans 12 amino acids. CDR3 in amino acids: CSVDFGRGTQYF. The CDR3 region has the DNA TGCAGCGTTGATTTTGGCCGTGGTACGCAGTATTTT.

This chain joins TRBV7-6 and TRBJ2-5; D uncertain. Trimming took 2 bases from V and 1 from J, leaving 8 bases between them. Germline V lookup: CDR1 SGHVS, CDR2 FNYEAQ. The length of the CDR3 is 14 residues. The CDR3 loop reads CASSLRKGQETQYF. The CDR3, as DNA: TGTGCCAGCAGCTTACGAAAAGGCCAAGAGACCCAGTACTTC.

In its sample, this clonotype was seen a few times. The chain is built from TRBV25-1 and TRBJ2-6, with 7 bases lining up with TRBD1. CDR1 and CDR2 (germline): MGHDK, SYGVNS. Unmatched junction bases numbered 7, after V lost 4 bases and J lost 4 bases. This CDR3 region has 16 residues. The CDR3 sequence: CASSGQGITGANVLTF. In nucleotides, the CDR3 is TGTGCCAGCAGTGGACAGGGTATAACAGGGGCCAACGTCCTGACTTTC. The full variable domain, completed using reference TRBV25-1 and TRBJ2-6, is EADIYQTPRYLVIGTGKKITLECSQTMGHDKMYWYQQDPGMELHLIHYSYGVNSTEKGDLSSESTVSRIRTEHFPLTLESARPSHTSQYLCASSGQGITGANVLTFGAGSRLTVL.

V gene TRBV7-9 combines with J gene TRBJ1-5; D ambiguous. V was cut by 7 bases and J by 3 bases, with 10 bases left in between. This CDR3 has 13 residues. Germline V lookup: CDR1 SEHNR, CDR2 FQNEAQ (reference sequence). Written as DNA, the CDR3 is TGTGCCAGCACCCTGGCCCCCAATCAGCCCCAGCATTTT. It specifies CASTLAPNQPQHF.